This T cell receptor (beta chain) was documented in a study of shared clonotypes between healthy human individuals (dated by TCRdb to between 2020 and 2021). Describing the broader study: A couple of women and three men aged 18 to 49 years were included in the cohort. To increase sequencing depth and limit assay-specific biases, TCR repertoire library preparation and sequencing were carried out by different laboratories using diverse techniques. Per donor, three plates each were used for CD4 naive and CD4 memory, two for CD8 naive, and one for CD8 memory. Between about 0.94 and 8.9 billion PBMCs per donor were obtained by leukapheresis. To estimate repertoire size and how much clonotype sharing occurs between individuals, the study deeply sequenced the blood TCR repertoires of several healthy adults. The investigation overall reported the following: Approximately 5% of naive CD4, around 3.5% of naive CD8, about 2.1% of memory CD4, and 0.4% of memory CD8 clonotypes were shared across a handful of donors. Sampling was restricted to blood, and TCR repertoires in tissues likely differ from the TCR repertoires found in blood. Even with the large sequencing depth, rarefaction of the sorted-subset datasets indicated that sequencing was incomplete. The small number of donors limited the genetic and exposure-history diversity represented. Pairwise subsampling led to the expectation that sequencing depth would affect the degree of clonotype sharing among donors. Naive subsets generally had larger estimated clonotype richness than memory subsets. Compared with non-shared clonotypes, the clonotypes found in all four sorted-subset donors had higher generation probabilities.

Using the deep immunoSEQ assay, TCR CDR3 regions were amplified from genomic DNA by multiplex PCR. Genomic DNA extracted from each cell subset was distributed evenly over all wells of several immunoSEQ 96-well plates, and each plate served as one replicate. Each replicate PCR for sorted subsets received around 0.2 ug genomic DNA, equal to 28,000 or so T cell genomes. Purified libraries were quantified with a Qubit 3.0 fluorometer, sized on a Bioanalyzer 2100, and re-quantified with the KAPA Library Quantification kit. A separate single-read 150-cycle Illumina NextSeq 550 flow cell was used to sequence each immunoSEQ 96-well plate. The study's processing was this. Because the immunoSEQ output held only junctional sequences and lacked quality scores, the filtering could not match the filtering applied to full-length reads. Sequences were annotated with PyIR, a Python wrapper for IgBLAST v1.9, using IMGT germline references to assign V/J genes and CDR3. Reads were filtered out if the reads had weak V/J assignments (E-value above 1e-6), no CDR3, stop codons, out-of-frame junctions, or ambiguous translated residues. A V3J clonotype was defined by an identical inferred V gene, J gene, and CDR3 amino acid sequence. Percentage overlap between repertoires was calculated by dividing the number of shared unique clonotypes by the size of the smaller repertoire. RTK rarefaction, the Chao1 estimator, and Recon v2.1 estimates of unobserved clonotypes were used to assess repertoire richness. OLGA was used to compute generation probabilities for all TCRbeta clonotypes that the gDNA method yielded from several donors. Sourced from immuneACCESS, this table was stored by TCRdb with only in-frame sequences that have V and J called. A share of the clones is absent; for the studies checked, an unresolved V gene accounts for under half, and the remainder has no known explanation. D and trimming were read from the DNA, whereas the V and J calls and clone size are those reported in that table. The sample yields some 2,400,000 clones; 90% to 96% were counted once. Clones ranked in the top ten supply roughly 0.13% of the sample.

Donors were healthy HIV-negative adults with no recently reported acute infections or vaccinations. Only Caucasian adults living in Nashville, Tennessee, USA were represented among the donors. CD4+ T cells were enriched by magnetic negative selection; naive cells were then positively selected on CD45RA, and the negative fraction formed the memory subset. After blood collection by leukapheresis, PBMCs were isolated using Ficoll-Histopaque density gradient centrifugation and then cryopreserved in the vapor phase of liquid nitrogen. Purity and quantity of every magnetically sorted T cell population were checked by analytical flow cytometry. Genomic DNA was isolated from each sorted fraction and quantified by UV absorbance on a Nanodrop 2000c. As to this clone: It has no known antigen specificity. Per-base quality was not reported, and no clone a single base away is much larger than it.

The CDR1 and CDR2 encoded by the germline V gene (reference sequence) are PRHDT and FYEKMQ. There are 14 amino acids in the CDR3, from cysteine to phenylalanine inclusive. Solely the CDR3 DNA is kept, with 42 bases framed from the first base. The V and J ends are trimmed by 4 bases and 6 bases, leaving 12 bases between them. The origin of this receptor is a man between 18 and 35 years old in good health. Sequences were obtained from naive CD4+ T cells sorted from blood. The cell subset or site label on this specimen signifies: CD45RA+ positively selected. This receptor chain uses TRBV13 and TRBJ2-2; no D gene call is confident. The CDR3 loop reads CASSSRTAAGELFF. The DNA sequence is TGTGCCAGCAGCTCACGCACTGCCGCCGGGGAGCTGTTTTTT.